The clone carrying this TCR beta chain was picked up a small number of times. Its specificity is unknown. The entry originates in a study of T-cell memory formation after mild COVID-19. Notes on the study in general: The appearance of some responding clones in pre-infection memory suggested that cross-reactive memory joined.

After removal of 6 bases from V and 0 bases from J, the junction contained 2 bases not matched to a gene. CDR3 length equals 15 residues. CDR1 SGHAT and CDR2 FQNNGV come from the germline V gene. TCRdb re-called the 5' RACE reads with MiXCR, one entry per CDR3 protein. The data hold over 150,000 distinct CDR3 sequences, with 20% to 25% observed a single time. The chain recombines TRBV11-2 with TRBJ2-3; 11 positions agree with TRBD2. The receptor comes from an adult woman who had mild COVID-19 (a few samples of this study predate the infection). Cell type and time point are not known. Sequenced material: PBMCs or a T cell subset sorted from them (not recorded which). The CDR3 DNA sequence: TGTGCCAGCAGGACTAGCGGGATAAGCACAGATACGCAGTATTTT. Amino acids: CASRTSGISTDTQYF.